This record covers a single TCR beta chain. With 0 bases removed from V and 5 bases from J, the gap between germline ends came to 9 bases. The length of the CDR3 is 14 residues. Germline V CDR1 and CDR2: SGHNT, YYREEE (reference sequence). This sample was included in a study of blood T cell repertoires in COVID-19. Study details: Acute-phase and convalescent COVID-19 samples originated in the United States, Italy and Spain. PBMCs, B-cell-depleted T cells, or T cells provided the cDNA or gDNA that made up the material.

Per the original methods: Cell counts per sample came from amplifying reference gene primers. Generated by immunoSEQ multiplex PCR, the TCRdb table keeps only in-frame clones and is missing some. Clone size and the V and J calls come from that table; the DNA yielded D and trimming. The sample lists 52,000 or so clones, 90% occurring once. The sequencing sample was made of peripheral blood. This receptor was identified in a human donor in a cohort sampled during active COVID-19. The rearrangement uses TRBV5-4 and TRBJ2-1; possibly TRBD1 for D (5 bases). CDR3 nucleotides: TGTGCCAGCAGCTTGGTTGCAGGGCACAATGAGCAGTTCTTC. The encoded protein is CASSLVAGHNEQFF.